This T cell receptor beta chain was observed in a study of blood T cell repertoires in COVID-19. Study background: The analysed material was cDNA or gDNA that came from T cells, B-cell-depleted T cells, or PBMCs.

Germline V gene sequence: CDR1 LNHNV, CDR2 YYDKDF (reference sequence). V lost 0 bases to trimming and J lost 6 bases, with 20 bases between them. The CDR3 is 17 residues long. Methods used by the authors: Estimated nucleated cell counts came from reference gene primer amplification. Clones were read by immunoSEQ multiplex PCR, and TCRdb kept only the in-frame ones, dropping some. The V and J calls and clone size are taken from that table; D and trimming were inferred from the DNA. The sample lists approximately 270,000 clones; roughly 88% were seen once. Sequencing used peripheral blood. This chain links TRBV15 with TRBJ1-1, with D hard to call. The receptor comes from a woman aged 25 to 45 with COVID-19, enrolled during active disease. CDR3 in amino acids: CATSRDPWGGSMPEAFF. The CDR3, as DNA: TGTGCCACCAGCAGAGATCCGTGGGGAGGTTCTATGCCTGAAGCTTTCTTT.